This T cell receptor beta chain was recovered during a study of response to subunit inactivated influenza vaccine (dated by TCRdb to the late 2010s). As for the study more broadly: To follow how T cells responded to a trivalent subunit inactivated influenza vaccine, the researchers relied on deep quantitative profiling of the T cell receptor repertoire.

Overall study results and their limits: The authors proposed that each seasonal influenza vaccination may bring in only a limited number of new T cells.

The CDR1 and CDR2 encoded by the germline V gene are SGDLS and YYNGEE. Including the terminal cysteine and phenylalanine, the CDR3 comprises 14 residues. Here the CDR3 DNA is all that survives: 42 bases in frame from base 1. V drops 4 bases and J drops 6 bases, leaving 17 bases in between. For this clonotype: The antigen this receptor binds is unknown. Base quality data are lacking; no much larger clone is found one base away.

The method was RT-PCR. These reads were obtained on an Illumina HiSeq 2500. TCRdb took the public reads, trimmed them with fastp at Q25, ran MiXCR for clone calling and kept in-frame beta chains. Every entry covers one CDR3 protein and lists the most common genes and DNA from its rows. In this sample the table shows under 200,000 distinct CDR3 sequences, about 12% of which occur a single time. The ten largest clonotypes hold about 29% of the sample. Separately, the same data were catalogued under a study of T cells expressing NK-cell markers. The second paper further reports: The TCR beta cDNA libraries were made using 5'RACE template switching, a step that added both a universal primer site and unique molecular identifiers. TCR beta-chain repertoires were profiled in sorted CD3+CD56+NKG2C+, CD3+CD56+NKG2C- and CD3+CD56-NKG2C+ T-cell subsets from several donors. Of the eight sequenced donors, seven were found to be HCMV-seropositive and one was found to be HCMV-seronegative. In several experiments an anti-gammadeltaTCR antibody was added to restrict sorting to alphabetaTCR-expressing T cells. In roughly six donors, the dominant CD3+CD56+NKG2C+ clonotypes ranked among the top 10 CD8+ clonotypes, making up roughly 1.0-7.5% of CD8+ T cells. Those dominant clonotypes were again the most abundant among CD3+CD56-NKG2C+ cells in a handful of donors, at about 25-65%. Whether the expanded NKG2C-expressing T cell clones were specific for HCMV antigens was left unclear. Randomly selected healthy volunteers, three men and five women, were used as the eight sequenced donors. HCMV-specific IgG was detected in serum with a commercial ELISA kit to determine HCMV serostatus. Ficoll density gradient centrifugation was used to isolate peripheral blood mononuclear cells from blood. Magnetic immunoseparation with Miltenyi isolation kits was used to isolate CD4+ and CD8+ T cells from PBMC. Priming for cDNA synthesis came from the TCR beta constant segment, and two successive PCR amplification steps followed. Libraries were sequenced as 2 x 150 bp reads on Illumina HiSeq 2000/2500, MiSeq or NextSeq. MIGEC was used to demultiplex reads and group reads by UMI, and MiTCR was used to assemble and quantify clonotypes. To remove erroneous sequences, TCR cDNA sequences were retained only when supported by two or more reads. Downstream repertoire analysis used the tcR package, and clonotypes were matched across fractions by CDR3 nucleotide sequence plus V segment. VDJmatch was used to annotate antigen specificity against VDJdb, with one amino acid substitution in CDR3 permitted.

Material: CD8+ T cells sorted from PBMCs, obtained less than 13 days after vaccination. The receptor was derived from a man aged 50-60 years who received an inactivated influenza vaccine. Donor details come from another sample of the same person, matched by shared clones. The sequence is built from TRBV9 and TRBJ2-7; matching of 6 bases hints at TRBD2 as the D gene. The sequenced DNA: TGTGCCAGCAGCCCGGGTGGCGGGATTCTCGAGCAGTACTTC. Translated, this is CASSPGGGILEQYF.